The clone carrying this T cell receptor (beta chain) is a singleton in its sample. Its antigen is unidentified. Genomic DNA belonging to each subset was distributed in equal measure over several immunoSEQ plates. The data were produced by immunoSEQ multiplex PCR, yet TCRdb's version contains in-frame clones alone and is incomplete. This table holds roughly 2 million clones, 95% found once. The sample comes from a study of shared clonotypes between healthy human individuals. For the study at large: Per-donor plates numbered three CD4 naive, three CD4 memory, two CD8 naive and one CD8 memory. Study results and limitations: Among non-shared clonotypes, generation probabilities were lower than among those shared by all four donors. On the whole, naive subsets had larger estimated richness than memory subsets had.

The CDR3 totals 14 residues. V lost 2 bases, J lost 9 bases, and 4 bases stayed unmatched. Germline CDR1 and CDR2: SGDLS and YYNGEE. This receptor was obtained from a man younger than 35 in good health. Sequenced: naive CD4+ T cells sorted from blood. Subset described: CD45RA+ positively selected. The chain has TRBV9 and TRBJ1-6, with TRBD1 identical over 8 bases. CDR3 bases: TGTGCCAGCAGCGTGACAGGGGTAGGTTCACCCCTCCACTTT. Its protein is CASSVTGVGSPLHF.